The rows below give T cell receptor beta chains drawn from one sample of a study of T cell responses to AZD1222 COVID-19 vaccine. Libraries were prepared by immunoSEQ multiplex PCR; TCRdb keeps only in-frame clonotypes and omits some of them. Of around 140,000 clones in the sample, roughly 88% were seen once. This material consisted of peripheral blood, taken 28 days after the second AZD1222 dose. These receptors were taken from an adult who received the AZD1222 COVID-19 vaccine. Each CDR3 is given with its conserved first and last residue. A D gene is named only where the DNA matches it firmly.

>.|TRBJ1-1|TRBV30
TGTGCCTGGAGTGTTAGCCTGAACACTGAAGCTTTCTTT
CAWSVSLNTEAFF
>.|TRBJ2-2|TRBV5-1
TGCGCCAGCAGCTCCCAAGGGGCAGGAACCGGGGAGCTGTTTTTT
CASSSQGAGTGELFF
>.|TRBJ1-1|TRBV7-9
TGTGCCAGCAGCCCCAACAGGGCAGGAAACACTGAAGCTTTCTTT
CASSPNRAGNTEAFF
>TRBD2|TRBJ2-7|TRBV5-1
TGCGCCAGCAGCTCGGGACTAGCGGGAGTACACGAGCAGTACTTC
CASSSGLAGVHEQYF
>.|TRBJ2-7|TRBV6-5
TGTGCCAGCAGTTACTCCCTTACAGGGATCTTCTACGAGCAGTACTTC
CASSYSLTGIFYEQYF
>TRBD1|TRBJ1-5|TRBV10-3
TGTGCCATCAGTGAGACCCGACAGGGCGTGGGTCAGCCCCAGCATTTT
CAISETRQGVGQPQHF
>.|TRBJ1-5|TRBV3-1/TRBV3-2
TGTGCCACCTCCCCTCAGCGGGGAGTGGGTCAGCCCCAGCATTTT
CATSPQRGVGQPQHF
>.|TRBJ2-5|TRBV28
TGTGCCAGCAGTTCAGGCCAAGAGACCCAGTACTTC
CASSSGQETQYF
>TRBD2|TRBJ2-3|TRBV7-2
TGTGCCAGCAGCAGCCTAGGAGCGGGAGGCACAGATACGCAGTATTTT
CASSSLGAGGTDTQYF
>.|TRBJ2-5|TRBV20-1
TGCAGTGCAGAGACCCAGTACTTC
CSAETQYF
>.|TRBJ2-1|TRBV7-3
TGTGCCAGCAGCTTATTAGTCCGTGGGCACAATGAGCAGTTCTTC
CASSLLVRGHNEQFF
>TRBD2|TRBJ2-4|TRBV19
TGTGCCAGTAGTATTGCGGGAGAACTAGCCAAAAACATTCAGTACTTC
CASSIAGELAKNIQYF
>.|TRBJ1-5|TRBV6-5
TGTGCCAGCAGAGATATAAATCAGCCCCAGCATTTT
CASRDINQPQHF
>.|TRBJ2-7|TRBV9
TGTGCCAGCAGCGTAGAACCAGGGGGGAGCTACGAGCAGTACTTC
CASSVEPGGSYEQYF
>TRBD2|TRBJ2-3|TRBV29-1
TGCAGCGCCGACCCCCTCCAGCGGGGGGGCACAGATACGCAGTATTTT
CSADPLQRGGTDTQYF
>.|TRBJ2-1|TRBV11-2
TGTGCCAGCAGCGCCGAGTTAGCGCCTAGAGGGAATGAGCAGTTCTTC
CASSAELAPRGNEQFF
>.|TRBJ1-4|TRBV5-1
TGCGCCAGCAGCGTATCAGGGAGCTCGGCTAATGAAAAACTGTTTTTT
CASSVSGSSANEKLFF
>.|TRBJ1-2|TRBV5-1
TGCGCCAGCAGCTCCCGGGGCCAGCCTAACTATGGCTACACCTTC
CASSSRGQPNYGYTF
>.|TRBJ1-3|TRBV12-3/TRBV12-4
TGTGCCAGCAGTCTCGCTGGGGGAGACACCATATATTTT
CASSLAGGDTIYF
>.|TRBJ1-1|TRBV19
TGTGCCAGTAGTATAGGGAGCTGGAACACTGAAGCTTTCTTT
CASSIGSWNTEAFF
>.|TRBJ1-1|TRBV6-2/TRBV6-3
TGTGCCAGCAGTAACATACGACGAGGCCGGAACACTGAAGCTTTCTTT
CASSNIRRGRNTEAFF
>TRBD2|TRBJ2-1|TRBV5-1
TGCGCCAGCAGCGTGAATCTAGCGGGAGGATTCAATGAGCAGTTCTTC
CASSVNLAGGFNEQFF
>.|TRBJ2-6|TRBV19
TGTGCCAGTAGTATAGTGGAGGGTACTGGGGCCAACGTCCTGACTTTC
CASSIVEGTGANVLTF
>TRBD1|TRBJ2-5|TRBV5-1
TGCGCCAGCAGCTTGTCCGCGACAGGGCCCCGGGAGACCCAGTACTTC
CASSLSATGPRETQYF
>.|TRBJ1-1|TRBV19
TGTGCCAGTAGTATGGCAGGGAGGGACACTGAAGCTTTCTTT
CASSMAGRDTEAFF
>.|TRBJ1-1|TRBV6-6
TGTGCCAGCAGTTACGGGCCGAACACTGAAGCTTTCTTT
CASSYGPNTEAFF
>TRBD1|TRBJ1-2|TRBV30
TGTGCCTGGACCCTCCAGGGGGACCCAGCTAACTATGGCTACACCTTC
CAWTLQGDPANYGYTF